The 24 T cell receptor beta chains reported below all come from one sample, sequenced in a study of blood T cell repertoires in COVID-19. Produced via immunoSEQ multiplex PCR; TCRdb's table is partial and in-frame only. The table shows around 300,000 clones, with roughly 90% occurring only once. What was sequenced was PBMCs or T cells enriched from blood (not recorded which). The receptors here all came from a woman aged 60-75 years who had recovered from COVID-19.

The rearrangement uses TRBV2 and TRBJ2-7, with D maybe TRBD2 (7 bases). There are 16 residues in the CDR3. The V end lost 1 base, the J end lost 0 bases, and 13 bases lay between the germline ends. Germline-derived CDR1 and CDR2 are SNHLY and FYNNEI. The CDR3 loop is CASSEGGRGSSYEQYF. As DNA, the CDR3 is TGTGCCAGCAGTGAAGGGGGGCGGGGGAGCTCCTACGAGCAGTACTTC.

The rearrangement uses TRBV28 and TRBJ2-4, with D possibly TRBD1 on 6 matching bases. Germline CDR1 MDHEN, CDR2 SYDVKM. This CDR3 spans 13 amino acids. The ends were cut back, 3 bases at V and 10 bases at J, with 13 bases in the middle. The CDR3 loop is CASSFGGTPIQYF. In DNA, the CDR3 is TGTGCCAGCAGTTTCGGTGGGACACCTATTCAGTACTTC.

V usage is TRBV6-8 and J usage is TRBJ1-5; D uncertain. CDR1 is MNHGY and CDR2 is SAAAGT in the germline V gene. The V gene lost 7 bases and the J gene lost 0 bases, with 16 bases spanning the gap. The CDR3 is 16 amino acids. The CDR3 coding sequence is TGTGCCAGCACCACAGACCCACCACTTAGCAATCAGCCCCAGCATTTT. It is translated as CASTTDPPLSNQPQHF.

V is TRBV23-1 and J is TRBJ1-5, with D possibly matching TRBD1 (5 bases). TRBV23-1 is designated an ORF whose function remains uncertain. The V gene lost 3 bases and the J gene lost 7 bases, with 19 bases spanning the gap. The CDR3 covers 16 residues. The CDR3 DNA is TGCGCCAGCAGTCACCCCATTCGGTGGGGCCTACAGCCCCAGCATTTT. Translation gives CASSHPIRWGLQPQHF.

This chain links TRBV21-1 with TRBJ2-3; the table's D gene call, TRBD1, was not cross checked with the DNA. TRBV21-1 is classified as a pseudogene. The CDR3 is 16 amino acids. CDR3 region: CAKPQQTDRTTDTQYF. In DNA, the CDR3 is TGTGCCAAGCCGCAGCAGACGGACAGGACCACAGATACGCAGTATTTT.

V usage is TRBV2 and J usage is TRBJ2-7; TRBD2 is a possible D gene (6 bases). CDR1 is SNHLY, CDR2 FYNNEI, per germline. V was cut by 6 bases and J by 2 bases, with 14 bases left in between. The CDR3 runs to 14 residues. The CDR3 is CASSRAPGAYEQYF. The CDR3 coding sequence is TGTGCCAGCAGCCGGGCCCCGGGGGCCTACGAGCAGTACTTC. Supplemented by reference TRBV2 and TRBJ2-7, the full variable domain reads EPEVTQTPSHQVTQMGQEVILRCVPISNHLYFYWYRQILGQKVEFLVSFYNNEISEKSEIFDDQFSVERPDGSNFTLKIRSTKLEDSAMYFCASSRAPGAYEQYFGPGTRLTVT.

The J gene is TRBJ1-2, the V gene TRBV21-1; TRBD1 is the table's D call, not checked against the DNA. TRBV21-1 is a pseudogene locus. The CDR3 spans 15 residues. The CDR3 spells CASSKRGRTFYGYTF. In nucleotides, the CDR3 is TGTGCCAGCAGTAAAAGGGGCAGAACTTTCTATGGCTACACCTTC.

V gene TRBV28 combines with J gene TRBJ2-2, with 8 bases lining up with TRBD2. CDR3 length: 15 amino acids. Germline trimming cut 4 bases from V and 2 bases from J; bases unmatched to any gene: 3. CDR1 MDHEN and CDR2 SYDVKM come from the germline V gene. The CDR3 sequence: CASSSGGANTGELFF. In DNA, the CDR3 is TGTGCCAGCAGTTCCGGGGGGGCCAACACCGGGGAGCTGTTTTTT.

The rearrangement links TRBV7-8 to TRBJ1-2; D ambiguous. CDR3 size: 16 residues. The ends were cut back, 0 bases at V and 8 bases at J, with 19 bases in the middle. Germline V CDR1 and CDR2: SGHVS, FQNEAQ. This chain's CDR3 is CASSLAPGAAGGGYTF. The CDR3 region has the DNA TGTGCCAGCAGCTTAGCCCCAGGCGCAGCCGGAGGGGGCTACACCTTC.

This rearrangement joins TRBV3-1 (or the pseudogene TRBV3-2) to TRBJ1-1; D perhaps matches TRBD1 (6 bases). Trimming took off 4 bases at V and 2 bases at J, with 8 bases between the two ends. This CDR3 comprises 13 residues. Germline lookup yields CDR1 LGHDT and CDR2 YNNKEL (reference sequence). CDR3 amino acids: CASSRTANTEAFF. The CDR3 DNA sequence: TGTGCCAGCAGCCGGACAGCTAACACTGAAGCTTTCTTT.

The genes are TRBV6-6 and TRBJ1-5; D is unclear. The CDR3 consists of 13 residues. CDR1 is MNHNY and CDR2 is SVGAGI in the germline V gene (reference sequence). Trimming left V 0 bases short and J 9 bases short, with 9 bases between. CDR3 loop: CASSYSNPGPQHF. The CDR3 region has the DNA TGTGCCAGCAGTTACTCGAACCCGGGGCCCCAGCATTTT.

This clone was observed a single time. In DNA form, the CDR3 reads TGTGCCAGCAGCCCCTCGGGACAGGGGATCGACGAGCAGTACTTC. This sequence encodes CASSPSGQGIDEQYF. The V call is TRBV3-1 (or the pseudogene TRBV3-2), the J call TRBJ2-7; 10 bases fit TRBD1. The ends lost 4 bases at V and 5 bases at J; junction bases unmatched: 8. The CDR3 contains 15 residues. Germline loops: CDR1 LGHDT, CDR2 YNNKEL (reference sequence).

Regarding this clone: Compared with germline, one end of the junction differs, possibly owing to a read error. This chain links TRBV29-1 with TRBJ1-2; TRBD1 matches 7 bases. Looked up from germline, CDR1 is SQVTM and CDR2 is ANQGSEA. CDR3 length equals 14 residues. CDR3 DNA sequence: TGCAGCGTCGAGAGGGACAGCTATAACTCTGGCTACACCTTC. Its protein product is CSVERDSYNSGYTF.

The chain uses TRBV9 and TRBJ2-2, with 14 bases fitting TRBD2. Germline CDR1 and CDR2: SGDLS and YYNGEE. This CDR3 is 18 amino acids long. The V and J ends lost 2 bases and 3 bases, in that order; junction bases with no gene match: 6. The CDR3: CASSVHGTSGRHTGELFF. For the CDR3, the DNA is TGTGCCAGCAGCGTCCACGGGACTAGCGGGAGACACACCGGGGAGCTGTTTTTT.

V gene TRBV11-2 combines with J gene TRBJ2-7, with 9 bases identical to TRBD2. Per germline, CDR1 SGHAT and CDR2 FQNNGV. This CDR3 spans 16 amino acids. V was clipped by 2 bases and J by 2 bases; unmatched bases: 7. The CDR3 is CASSLSPLAGTYEQYF. Written as DNA, the CDR3 is TGTGCCAGCAGCTTAAGTCCCCTAGCGGGGACCTACGAGCAGTACTTC.

The count of this clone is one. The chain uses TRBV7-2 and TRBJ2-2; 12 nucleotides match TRBD2. Germline assignment: CDR1 SGHTA and CDR2 FQGNSA. The CDR3 sequence is 17 residues long. The junction had 7 bases not matched to a gene; V was cut back by 4 bases and J by 4 bases. The chain's CDR3 is CASSSQPLAGGTGELFF. The CDR3 region has the DNA TGTGCCAGCAGCTCGCAGCCACTAGCGGGGGGCACCGGGGAGCTGTTTTTT.

This sequence joins TRBV24-1 and TRBJ1-3; a weak D match, TRBD1 (5 bases). The CDR3 contains 16 residues. Germline CDR1 reads KGHDR; CDR2 reads SFDVKD. Trimming left V 4 bases short and J 0 bases short, with 12 bases between. DNA for the CDR3: TGTGCCACCAGTGACTCCCGACAGACCTCTGGAAACACCATATATTTT. Protein: CATSDSRQTSGNTIYF.

This chain connects TRBV5-1 to TRBJ2-2; 7 nucleotides align to TRBD1. CDR1 SGHRS and CDR2 YFSETQ come from the germline V gene. The junction had 10 bases not matched to a gene; V was cut back by 7 bases and J by 4 bases. The CDR3 length is 15 residues. The CDR3 reads CASCRGQTVTGELFF. CDR3 in DNA: TGCGCCAGCTGTAGGGGGCAGACAGTCACCGGGGAGCTGTTTTTT.

The chain couples TRBV27 to TRBJ1-6; TRBD1 might be the D (5 bases). The CDR3 sequence is 16 residues long. V lost 0 bases and J 6 bases, leaving 12 bases between the germline ends. Germline assignment: CDR1 MNHEY and CDR2 SMNVEV (reference sequence). CDR3 DNA: TGTGCCAGCAGTTTATCGTCGTGGCAGGGTAATTCACCCCTCCACTTT. It encodes CASSLSSWQGNSPLHF.

The rearrangement uses TRBV5-5 and TRBJ2-3; weak D call: TRBD2 (5 bases). The length of the CDR3 is 14 residues. The V gene's germline CDR1 is SGHKS and CDR2 YYEKEE (reference sequence). V gave up 4 bases and J gave up 0 bases, with 9 bases separating them. CDR3 bases: TGTGCCAGCAGCGTCGGGGTAAGCACAGATACGCAGTATTTT. Translating gives CASSVGVSTDTQYF.

In DNA form, the CDR3 reads TGCGCCAGCAGCACGGCGGTAGCGGGAACCGGGGAGCTGTTTTTT. Protein: CASSTAVAGTGELFF. The chain uses TRBV5-1 and TRBJ2-2; 8 nucleotides align to TRBD2. The CDR3 runs to 15 residues. V dropped 4 bases and J dropped 5; count of bases not matched to a gene: 7. Germline-derived CDR1 and CDR2 are SGHRS and YFSETQ.

V usage is TRBV5-1 and J usage is TRBJ1-3, with no clear D. The V and J ends lost 9 bases and 1 base respectively, with 11 bases between them. Germline assignment: CDR1 SGHRS and CDR2 YFSETQ. The CDR3 has 13 amino acids. The CDR3 bases are TGCGCCACCCTGCGGGAGTCTGGAAACACCATATATTTT. Encoded protein: CATLRESGNTIYF.

This chain connects TRBV28 to TRBJ2-7; 7 bases match TRBD1. This CDR3 region has 14 residues. CDR1 is MDHEN, CDR2 SYDVKM, per germline. Trimming took 2 bases from V and 3 from J; bases not matched to a gene: 4. The CDR3 nucleotides are TGTGCCAGCAGTTTAATACAGGGGCTCTACGAGCAGTACTTC. Translation: CASSLIQGLYEQYF.

The chain uses TRBV6-5 and TRBJ1-1; D unclear. Germline CDR1 reads MNHEY; CDR2 reads SVGAGI. V was pared by 6 bases and J by 0 bases, with 11 bases between. This CDR3 is 14 amino acids long. CDR3 DNA sequence: TGTGCCAGCAGGCCACGAAACATGAACACTGAAGCTTTCTTT. It encodes CASRPRNMNTEAFF.